Listed here are 28 T cell receptor beta chains from one sample, sequenced in a study of neoadjuvant nivolumab and ipilimumab in lung cancer. TCRdb's table, derived via immunoSEQ multiplex PCR, lists solely in-frame clones and lacks some. In the table there are tens of thousands of clones, more than 85% of which are singletons. Material: peripheral blood, obtained after neoadjuvant nivolumab, alone or with ipilimumab, at or shortly before surgery. These receptors were collected from an adult with non-small cell lung cancer.

This chain joins TRBV11-3 and TRBJ2-1; TRBD2 matches 8 bases. V was clipped by 0 bases and J by 0 bases; unmatched bases: 4. Germline CDR1 SGHNT, CDR2 YENEEA. The CDR3 totals 17 residues. CDR3 residues: CASSLDGGVSSYNEQFF. As DNA, the CDR3 is TGTGCCAGCAGCTTAGACGGGGGGGTGAGCTCCTACAATGAGCAGTTCTTC.

The chain uses TRBV5-6 and TRBJ2-5, with 12 nucleotides matching TRBD2. J lost 5 bases, V lost 4 bases, and 6 bases had no gene match. From germline, CDR1 is SGHDT and CDR2 YYEEEE. The CDR3 is 15 amino acids. The CDR3 nucleotides read TGTGCCAGCAGCGTCCGACTAGCGGGAGCGGAGACCCAGTACTTC. This encodes CASSVRLAGAETQYF.

The J gene is TRBJ2-1, the V gene TRBV5-4; tentative D call: TRBD2 (5 bases). Germline lookup yields CDR1 SGHNT and CDR2 YYREEE (reference sequence). The CDR3 sequence is 13 residues long. V was cut by 4 bases and J by 5 bases, with 10 bases left in between. The CDR3 DNA reads TGTGCCAGCAGCCCCCTCGGGAACAATGAGCAGTTCTTC. This translates into CASSPLGNNEQFF.

The J gene is TRBJ1-5, the V gene TRBV18; possibly TRBD1 for D (6 bases). This CDR3 comprises 16 residues. Germline-derived CDR1 and CDR2 are KGHSH and LQKENI. V lost 2 bases and J 1 base, leaving 12 bases between the germline ends. As DNA, the CDR3 is TGTGCCAGCTCACCAGCCGGGGGGCGGAGCAATCAGCCCCAGCATTTT. Translated, it gives CASSPAGGRSNQPQHF.

The J gene is TRBJ2-7, the V gene TRBV28; D perhaps matches TRBD2 (5 bases). The CDR3 covers 13 residues. Between the trimmed V and J ends, which lost 3 bases and 3 bases, there was a span of 9 bases. Looked up from germline, CDR1 is MDHEN and CDR2 is SYDVKM. In DNA, the CDR3 is TGTGCCAGCAGTTTCGGGGAAAGCTACGAGCAGTACTTC. Translating it yields CASSFGESYEQYF.

The gene calls are TRBV7-2 and TRBJ1-5, with TRBD1 matching over 10 bases. The germline CDR1 and CDR2 sequences are SGHTA and FQGNSA. V lost 5 bases, J lost 7 bases, and 17 bases stayed unmatched. This CDR3 spans 18 amino acids. This CDR3 is CASSPRPPGQGTLQPQHF. CDR3 bases: TGTGCCAGCAGCCCCCGACCCCCGGGACAGGGGACACTCCAGCCCCAGCATTTT.

The chain has TRBV5-6 and TRBJ2-7; D ambiguous. The CDR3 loop spans 12 amino acids. Germline V gene sequence: CDR1 SGHDT, CDR2 YYEEEE. The V end lost 1 base, the J end lost 4 bases, and 6 bases lay between the germline ends. DNA of the CDR3: TGTGCCAGCAGCTTGAGAGAATACGAGCAGTACTTC. This gives the protein CASSLREYEQYF.

The chain recombines TRBV5-6 with TRBJ1-5, with 9 bases identical to TRBD1. Trimming removed 6 bases from V and 4 bases from J; junction bases left unmatched: 11. The CDR3 sequence is 16 residues long. Germline loops: CDR1 SGHDT, CDR2 YYEEEE. As DNA, the CDR3 is TGTGCCAGCATGAGATCCGGGACAGGGCTTAATCAGCCCCAGCATTTT. As protein: CASMRSGTGLNQPQHF.

The rearrangement joins TRBV11-2 to TRBJ2-7, with D possibly TRBD1 on 6 matching bases. The ends were cut back, 0 bases at V and 1 base at J, with 10 bases in the middle. Germline V lookup: CDR1 SGHAT, CDR2 FQNNGV. This CDR3 has 15 residues. The CDR3 region has the DNA TGTGCCAGCAGCTTAGAGGGACATGGGTCCTACGAGCAGTACTTC. Translated: CASSLEGHGSYEQYF.

The chain recombines TRBV7-3 with TRBJ1-1; possibly TRBD1 for D (6 bases). Looked up from germline, CDR1 is SGHTA and CDR2 is FQGTGA. CDR3 length: 14 amino acids. V lost 5 bases and J lost 5, with 15 bases in between. The CDR3 DNA is TGTGCCAGCAGCCATGGGGGCGATTTGACTGAAGCTTTCTTT. Amino acids: CASSHGGDLTEAFF.

Points on this clone: Other nucleotide sequences from this sample produce the same CDR3. The V gene is TRBV18, the J gene TRBJ2-2, with a tentative D call TRBD1 (5 bases). The CDR3 runs 14 residues. V dropped 3 bases and J dropped 4 bases, with 9 bases sitting between them. Germline values: CDR1 KGHSH, CDR2 LQKENI. The CDR3 loop is CASSPRQITGELFF. The CDR3 DNA follows: TGTGCCAGCTCACCCAGACAGATCACCGGGGAGCTGTTTTTT.

The chain employs TRBV6-6 and TRBJ1-4; D remains unclear. CDR3 length: 13 residues. V lost 6 bases, J lost 4 bases, and 9 bases lay in between. Germline V gene sequence: CDR1 MNHNY, CDR2 SVGAGI (reference sequence). The CDR3 here is CASRVMINEKLFF. The DNA of the CDR3 is TGTGCCAGCAGGGTGATGATTAATGAAAAACTGTTTTTT.

CDR3 nucleotides: TGTGCCAGTAGTATAAGGCCTAGCGGGACCTACAATGAGCAGTTCTTC. Amino acids: CASSIRPSGTYNEQFF. The chain employs TRBV19 and TRBJ2-1; 9 nucleotides line up with TRBD2. Per the germline V gene, CDR1 is LNHDA and CDR2 is SQIVND (reference sequence). V gave up 2 bases and J gave up 2 bases; unmatched junction bases: 4. The CDR3 sequence is 16 residues long. Full variable domain (outside the CDR3, taken from reference TRBV19 and TRBJ2-1): DGGITQSPKYLFRKEGQNVTLSCEQNLNHDAMYWYRQDPGQGLRLIYYSQIVNDFQKGDIAEGYSVSREKKESFPLTVTSAQKNPTAFYLCASSIRPSGTYNEQFFGPGTRLTVL.

This clone was picked up a small number of times. The chain recombines TRBV7-9 with TRBJ2-7; possible D gene TRBD1, 5 bases. The CDR3 sequence is 14 residues long. The germline V gene encodes CDR1 SEHNR and CDR2 FQNEAQ (reference sequence). V lost 4 bases and J lost 2, with 12 bases in between. The DNA for the CDR3 is TGTGCCAGCAGCTCCGGAGCAGGGACCTACGAGCAGTACTTC. It specifies CASSSGAGTYEQYF.

The V call is TRBV7-2, the J call TRBJ1-2; no reliable D call. V lost 5 bases and J 8 bases, leaving 15 bases between the germline ends. This CDR3 contains 13 residues. Looked up from germline, CDR1 is SGHTA and CDR2 is FQGNSA. CDR3 protein: CASSPQRDLGYTF. In DNA form, the CDR3 reads TGTGCCAGCAGCCCTCAAAGGGATTTGGGCTACACCTTC.

The chain combines TRBV10-1 with TRBJ1-5; the match to TRBD1 covers 9 bases. CDR1 WNHNN and CDR2 SYGVQD come from the germline V gene (reference sequence). After removal of 10 bases from V and 7 bases from J, the junction contained 8 bases not matched to a gene. The CDR3 extends over 13 amino acids. The CDR3 sequence is CATKDRGLQPQHF. The CDR3 DNA is TGCGCCACCAAGGACAGGGGCCTGCAGCCCCAGCATTTT.

The J gene is TRBJ2-5, the V gene TRBV11-2, with 9 bases identical to TRBD1. The CDR3 length is 14 residues. CDR1 and CDR2 from the germline V gene are SGHAT and FQNNGV. Trimming took 3 bases from V and 5 from J; bases not matched to a gene: 4. In nucleotides, the CDR3 is TGTGCCAGCAGCTTCAACAGGGGGCCGGAGACCCAGTACTTC. This gives the protein CASSFNRGPETQYF. Combining the CDR3 with reference TRBV11-2 and TRBJ2-5 gives the whole variable domain EAGVAQSPRYKIIEKRQSVAFWCNPISGHATLYWYQQILGQGPKLLIQFQNNGVVDDSQLPKDRFSAERLKGVDSTLKIQPAKLEDSAVYLCASSFNRGPETQYFGPGTRLLVL.

The V and J genes are TRBV5-1 and TRBJ2-3; the match to TRBD2 covers 7 bases. The germline gives CDR1 SGHRS, CDR2 YFSETQ. The ends lost 2 bases at V and 6 bases at J; junction bases unmatched: 12. The CDR3 has 16 residues. CDR3 DNA sequence: TGCGCCAGCAGCTTCGACCAAAGCGGGGCCCGGGATACGCAGTATTTT. It yields the protein CASSFDQSGARDTQYF.

The chain is built from TRBV10-3 and TRBJ2-1; tentative D call: TRBD2 (6 bases). The germline CDR1 and CDR2 sequences are ENHRY and SYGVKD. Trimming removed 6 bases at V and 4 bases at J, with 16 bases between. The CDR3 runs to 15 residues. CDR3 residues: CAISGGLTQYNEQFF. Written as DNA, the CDR3 is TGTGCCATCAGCGGGGGACTCACCCAATACAATGAGCAGTTCTTC.

The CDR3 region has the DNA TGTGCCAGCAGTTACTTGGGGAACGCCTACGAGCAGTACTTC. Its translation is CASSYLGNAYEQYF. This chain links TRBV6-6 with TRBJ2-7, with no clear D. The CDR3 covers 14 residues. V was shortened by 1 base and J by 2 bases, with 9 bases between the two germline ends. From germline, CDR1 is MNHNY and CDR2 SVGAGI (reference sequence).

The chain couples TRBV27 to TRBJ1-4; D is undetermined. Germline assignment: CDR1 MNHEY and CDR2 SMNVEV (reference sequence). The ends were cut back, 5 bases at V and 13 bases at J, with 14 bases in the middle. The CDR3 has 12 residues. As DNA, the CDR3 is TGTGCCAGCAGTCCTAACCGGGTGCTACTGTTTTTT. It is translated as CASSPNRVLLFF.

The gene calls are TRBV4-1 and TRBJ2-2; D call uncertain. V gave up 3 bases and J gave up 4 bases, with 18 bases separating them. The CDR3 loop spans 17 amino acids. The V gene's germline CDR1 is MGHRA and CDR2 YSYEKL. CDR3 loop: CASSQLSRPRGTGELFF. The CDR3 DNA follows: TGCGCCAGCAGCCAGTTATCGAGGCCCCGAGGCACCGGGGAGCTGTTTTTT.

The chain uses TRBV5-5 and TRBJ1-2, with a tentative D call TRBD1 (6 bases). CDR1 and CDR2 (germline): SGHKS, YYEKEE (reference sequence). The length of the CDR3 is 16 residues. The V end was cut by 1 base, the J end by 3 bases, with 16 bases between. CDR3 nucleotide sequence: TGTGCCAGCAGCTTGCGAGTCGACAGGAGAGACTATGGCTACACCTTC. It yields the protein CASSLRVDRRDYGYTF.

J is TRBJ2-1 and V is TRBV4-1, with 12 bases that match TRBD2. V lost 2 bases to trimming and J lost 9 bases; unmatched junction nucleotides: 5. Germline assignment: CDR1 MGHRA and CDR2 YSYEKL. This CDR3 contains 15 residues. The CDR3 sequence: CASSQRLAGVGEQFF. The CDR3 DNA sequence: TGCGCCAGCAGCCAACGACTAGCGGGAGTAGGTGAGCAGTTCTTC.

The genes are TRBV6-1 and TRBJ1-5; possibly TRBD1 for D (6 bases). This CDR3 comprises 16 residues. V dropped 0 bases and J dropped 6 bases, with 15 bases sitting between them. Germline V gene sequence: CDR1 MNHNS, CDR2 SASEGT. The CDR3 bases are TGTGCCAGCAGTGAAGCGCTTCAAGGGGGAGCTCAGCCCCAGCATTTT. This sequence encodes CASSEALQGGAQPQHF.

The chain recombines TRBV18 with TRBJ2-1; no reliable D call. Germline lookup yields CDR1 KGHSH and CDR2 LQKENI. Trimming removed 3 bases at V and 0 bases at J, with 9 bases between. The CDR3 totals 15 residues. In DNA form, the CDR3 reads TGTGCCAGCTCACCGGACCAGAGCTCCTACAATGAGCAGTTCTTC. Its protein is CASSPDQSSYNEQFF.

The chain uses TRBV6-1 and TRBJ1-2; D perhaps matches TRBD1 (5 bases). V was trimmed by 6 bases and J by 2 bases, leaving 16 bases between them. This CDR3 comprises 15 residues. Germline CDR1 is MNHNS and CDR2 is SASEGT. The CDR3 sequence is CASSRDFTKNYGYTF. For the CDR3, the DNA is TGTGCCAGCAGCCGGGACTTCACTAAGAACTATGGCTACACCTTC.

The chain carries TRBV9 and TRBJ1-4; the D is unclear. CDR1 and CDR2 (germline): SGDLS, YYNGEE. The germline V and J ends were trimmed by 0 bases and 0 bases, with 9 bases remaining between them. This CDR3 has 16 amino acids. The CDR3 sequence is CASSVDGKATNEKLFF. CDR3 sequence (DNA): TGTGCCAGCAGCGTAGACGGTAAAGCAACTAATGAAAAACTGTTTTTT.